These 28 T cell receptor beta chains came from one sample sequenced in a study of blood T cells in healthy people across ages. Primed by a sample-barcoded 5' primer and a J-beta primer mix, a second PCR proceeded for roughly 7 to 12 cycles. One entry per CDR3 protein, called by TCRdb with MiXCR from the 5' RACE reads. The data show approximately 1.5 million distinct CDR3 sequences, approximately 32% seen once. The sample was blood. The origin of the receptors is a woman aged 30 to 39 in good health.

The chain joins TRBV9 to TRBJ2-1; D perhaps matches TRBD1 (5 bases). The germline V and J ends were trimmed by 4 bases and 8 bases, with 13 bases remaining between them. CDR1 SGDLS and CDR2 YYNGEE come from the germline V gene. The CDR3 sequence is 13 residues long. CDR3 region: CASSLSGPYEQFF. In DNA, the CDR3 is TGTGCCAGCAGCCTATCAGGGCCCTATGAGCAGTTCTTC.

The rearrangement links TRBV5-1 to TRBJ2-3, with D tentatively TRBD1 (5 bases). CDR3 length equals 15 residues. Trimming took 4 bases from V and 0 from J, leaving 12 bases between them. Germline V CDR1 and CDR2: SGHRS, YFSETQ. Here the CDR3 DNA reads TGCGCCAGCAGCATCCAGACAGCTAGCACAGATACGCAGTATTTT. It yields the protein CASSIQTASTDTQYF.

This clonotype appeared many times. The V and J genes are TRBV5-1 and TRBJ2-7; 8 positions match TRBD1. V was pared by 4 bases and J by 3 bases, with 9 bases of the junction left unmatched. Germline V lookup: CDR1 SGHRS, CDR2 YFSETQ. This CDR3 contains 15 residues. CDR3 nucleotides: TGCGCCAGCAGCGCGGCCGGGACAGGATTCTACGAGCAGTACTTC. It encodes CASSAAGTGFYEQYF.

The chain uses TRBV5-5 and TRBJ2-1; 14 nucleotides match TRBD2. Per germline, CDR1 SGHKS and CDR2 YYEKEE (reference sequence). The CDR3 is 20 amino acids. The junction had 20 bases not matched to a gene; V was cut back by 5 bases and J by 7 bases. The CDR3 loop reads CASSSLKTSGRASVWNEQFF. Here the CDR3 DNA reads TGTGCCAGCAGTTCTCTCAAGACTAGCGGGAGGGCCAGCGTCTGGAATGAGCAGTTCTTC.

This clonotype was seen at least ten times. The rearrangement joins TRBV20-1 to TRBJ2-7, with 7 bases identical to TRBD2. CDR1 and CDR2 from the germline V gene are DFQATT and SNEGSKA (reference sequence). Germline trimming cut 4 bases from V and 7 bases from J; bases unmatched to any gene: 16. The CDR3 totals 15 residues. CDR3 nucleotide sequence: TGCAGTGCTACCCGAGGGCGGGGGACCTACGAAGAGCAGTACTTC. Protein product: CSATRGRGTYEEQYF.

This clonotype has a count of ten or more. The genes are TRBV5-6 and TRBJ2-3; D is perhaps TRBD1 or TRBD2 (6 bases each). V was shortened by 4 bases and J by 6 bases, with 12 bases between the two germline ends. The V gene's germline CDR1 is SGHDT and CDR2 YYEEEE. The CDR3 runs to 13 residues. The CDR3 here is CASSEGGPDTQYF. The CDR3 nucleotides read TGTGCCAGCAGCGAGGGGGGCCCCGATACGCAGTATTTT.

This clonotype appeared a few times. This chain joins TRBV29-1 and TRBJ1-2; 7 bases are a match to TRBD1. The CDR3 is 13 amino acids. V lost 7 bases, J lost 2 bases, and 7 bases stayed unmatched. Germline V CDR1 and CDR2: SQVTM, ANQGSEA. The CDR3 sequence: CSAEDRYNYGYTF. CDR3 coding DNA: TGCAGCGCTGAGGACAGGTACAACTATGGCTACACCTTC.

This clonotype showed up just once. The rearrangement joins TRBV20-1 to TRBJ2-5, with 8 bases that match TRBD2. CDR1 is DFQATT and CDR2 is SNEGSKA in the germline V gene (reference sequence). V trimming: 6 bases; J trimming: 9 bases; junction bases outside the gene matches: 27. The CDR3 spans 18 residues. The CDR3 is CSATEPTNSGALSGAQYF. CDR3 nucleotide sequence: TGCAGTGCCACAGAGCCAACTAATAGCGGGGCCTTAAGTGGGGCCCAGTACTTC.

This clonotype was found a few times. The chain joins TRBV20-1 to TRBJ2-7; D is undetermined. V was trimmed by 2 bases and J by 3 bases, leaving 23 bases between them. This CDR3 contains 17 residues. The V gene's germline CDR1 is DFQATT and CDR2 SNEGSKA (reference sequence). The CDR3 here is CSARLRGAGGLSYEQYF. The DNA for the CDR3 is TGCAGTGCTAGATTAAGAGGCGCAGGCGGATTAAGCTACGAGCAGTACTTC.

A note on this clonotype: Given a much more abundant clone one base away, this may be a read error. This chain connects TRBV4-1 to TRBJ2-7; no definite D call. This CDR3 region has 13 residues. Germline lookup yields CDR1 MGHRA and CDR2 YSYEKL. V dropped 2 bases and J dropped 4 bases, with 9 bases sitting between them. The CDR3 region is CASSQNGCYEQYF. CDR3 nucleotide sequence: TGCGCCAGCAGCCAAAACGGATGTTACGAGCAGTACTTC.

This clonotype occurred many times. The chain joins TRBV4-1 to TRBJ2-7; no reliable D call. Germline V lookup: CDR1 MGHRA, CDR2 YSYEKL. The CDR3 has 13 amino acids. V was pared by 0 bases and J by 3 bases, with 6 bases between. The CDR3 DNA sequence: TGCGCCAGCAGCCAAGATCCCCTCTACGAGCAGTACTTC. This translates into CASSQDPLYEQYF.

Concerning this clonotype itself: This could be a read error, since a much larger clone is one nucleotide away. In DNA, the CDR3 is TGCGCCAGCAGCCCGGACGTATGGGATACGCAGTATTTT. Translated, it gives CASSPDVWDTQYF. V is TRBV5-1 and J is TRBJ2-3; D is ambiguous. The germline V gene encodes CDR1 SGHRS and CDR2 YFSETQ. The CDR3 has 13 residues. Trimming shortened V by 4 bases and J by 6 bases, and 12 bases separated the two germline ends.

The chain has TRBV2 and TRBJ2-3, with a possible D match to TRBD2 (6 bases). The length of the CDR3 is 14 residues. V was cut by 8 bases and J by 8 bases, with 20 bases left in between. From germline, CDR1 is SNHLY and CDR2 FYNNEI. The CDR3 here is CASGGLEEGATQYF. The CDR3 DNA follows: TGTGCCAGCGGAGGGTTGGAGGAGGGCGCTACGCAGTATTTT.

In its sample, this clonotype was seen a few times. The V call is TRBV4-1, the J call TRBJ2-1, with unresolved D. Germline V gene data show CDR1 as MGHRA and CDR2 as YSYEKL. V lost 4 bases and J lost 9, with 13 bases in between. This CDR3 spans 13 amino acids. DNA for the CDR3: TGCGCCAGCAGCCGCCTGGCGGAGACTGAGCAGTTCTTC. Its translation is CASSRLAETEQFF.

This clonotype showed up just a few times. The V call is TRBV30, the J call TRBJ2-7; D unclear. Germline assignment: CDR1 GTSNPN and CDR2 SVGIG (reference sequence). CDR3 length equals 14 residues. V shed 1 base and J shed 2 bases, with 12 bases lying between them. The CDR3 loop reads CAWSGLESAYEQYF. Written as DNA, the CDR3 is TGTGCCTGGAGTGGGTTGGAATCAGCCTACGAGCAGTACTTC.

This clonotype was observed a handful of times. The chain is built from TRBV3-1 and TRBJ2-7; TRBD2 matches at 9 bases. The CDR3 sequence is 16 residues long. Germline CDR1 LGHDT, CDR2 YNNKEL (reference sequence). The V segment lost 0 bases and the J segment 4 bases; nucleotides outside the gene matches: 7. CDR3 loop: CASSQDHSGSGYEQYF. Here the CDR3 DNA reads TGTGCCAGCAGCCAAGACCATAGCGGGAGTGGGTACGAGCAGTACTTC.

The chain uses TRBV27 and TRBJ1-1; D gene unclear. Per germline, CDR1 MNHEY and CDR2 SMNVEV (reference sequence). The CDR3 consists of 13 residues. V lost 6 bases to trimming and J lost 5 bases, with 13 bases between them. CDR3 DNA: TGTGCCAGCAGCCTCCTGGCGCGAACTGAAGCTTTCTTT. Protein: CASSLLARTEAFF.

V gene TRBV7-9 combines with J gene TRBJ1-1; tentatively, D is TRBD1 (6 bases). The CDR3 consists of 15 residues. Deletions cut 7 bases from V and 0 bases from J, with 15 bases between. Germline V lookup: CDR1 SEHNR, CDR2 FQNEAQ (reference sequence). DNA of the CDR3: TGTGCCAGCACCGACAGCGACAGGATGAACACTGAAGCTTTCTTT. Protein: CASTDSDRMNTEAFF. The entire variable domain, with the rest obtained from reference TRBV7-9 and TRBJ1-1, is as follows: DTGVSQNPRHKITKRGQNVTFRCDPISEHNRLYWYRQTLGQGPEFLTYFQNEAQLEKSRLLSDRFSAERPKGSFSTLEIQRTEQGDSAMYLCASTDSDRMNTEAFFGQGTRLTVV.

This clonotype was detected a few times. The gene calls are TRBV6-5 and TRBJ2-1; D is perhaps TRBD1 (7 bases). V shed 7 bases and J shed 8 bases, with 15 bases lying between them. CDR1 and CDR2 from the germline V gene are MNHEY and SVGAGI. This CDR3 has 13 residues. The CDR3 reads CASTRGGGDEQFF. The CDR3 DNA is TGTGCCAGCACTCGAGGAGGGGGCGATGAGCAGTTCTTC.

Points on this clonotype: Mismatch with germline at one junction end may stem from a read error. The chain has TRBV20-1 and TRBJ2-7; weak D call: TRBD2 (5 bases). The CDR3 extends over 12 amino acids. Germline V CDR1 and CDR2: DFQATT, SNEGSKA (reference sequence). The chain's CDR3 is CSAEWSSYEQHF. CDR3 coding DNA: TGCAGTGCGGAATGGTCTAGCTACGAGCAGCACTTC.

This chain connects TRBV6-1 to TRBJ2-7; 8 bases align to TRBD2. V was clipped by 1 base and J by 0 bases; unmatched bases: 8. CDR1 MNHNS and CDR2 SASEGT come from the germline V gene. The CDR3 loop spans 17 amino acids. This chain's CDR3 is CASSEGFSGATSYEQYF. The CDR3 nucleotides read TGTGCCAGCAGTGAAGGTTTTAGCGGGGCGACCTCCTACGAGCAGTACTTC.

This clonotype appeared a few times. The chain couples TRBV10-3 to TRBJ2-7, with 10 nucleotides matching TRBD2. This CDR3 is built from 16 residues. In germline, CDR1 is ENHRY, CDR2 SYGVKD. The V and J ends lost 5 bases and 6 bases, in that order; junction bases with no gene match: 13. The CDR3 DNA sequence: TGTGCCATCAGTCCTAGCGGGAGTTATCAAGGGGGCGAGCAGTACTTC. It translates to CAISPSGSYQGGEQYF.

This clonotype was counted a few times. V and J are TRBV2 and TRBJ2-7; perhaps TRBD2 as D (5 bases). Trimming left V 8 bases short and J 4 bases short, with 15 bases between. The CDR3 length is 13 residues. The germline CDR1 and CDR2 sequences are SNHLY and FYNNEI. The CDR3 DNA reads as TGTGCCAGCCACGGAGAGCCGGGGTACGAGCAGTACTTC. Protein product: CASHGEPGYEQYF.

There are a few counts of this clonotype. The J gene is TRBJ2-1, the V gene TRBV27; D assignment may be TRBD1 or TRBD2 (6 bases each). Germline V gene lookup returns CDR1 MNHEY and CDR2 SMNVEV (reference sequence). The CDR3 consists of 17 residues. V was pared by 6 bases and J by 0 bases, with 18 bases between. CDR3 sequence reads: CASRPPHGGASYNEQFF. DNA for the CDR3: TGTGCCAGCAGACCACCCCACGGGGGCGCCTCCTACAATGAGCAGTTCTTC.

Notes on this clonotype: Its ends do not fully match the called genes, so a read error is possible. The chain employs TRBV6-2 or TRBV6-3 and TRBJ2-1; TRBD2 is a possible D gene (6 bases). This CDR3 has 15 residues. The germline V gene has CDR1 MNHEY and CDR2 SVGEGT. The CDR3 loop is CASSLADLSYNGQFF. CDR3 in DNA: TGTGCCAGCAGTTTAGCGGATCTCTCCTACAATGGGCAGTTCTTC.

J is TRBJ1-1 and V is TRBV12-3 or TRBV12-4; a weak D match, TRBD1 (6 bases). The V end lost 7 bases, the J end lost 2 bases, and 20 bases lay between the germline ends. This CDR3 spans 16 amino acids. The CDR3 loop is CASTLPGTGRNTEAFF. CDR3 nucleotides: TGTGCCAGCACCCTGCCCGGTACAGGGAGAAACACTGAAGCTTTCTTT.

This clonotype was counted a few times. The V call is TRBV11-2, the J call TRBJ2-5; D assignment may be TRBD1 or TRBD2 (5 bases each). This CDR3 contains 13 residues. Germline lookup yields CDR1 SGHAT and CDR2 FQNNGV. Trimming pared 5 bases from V and 2 bases from J, leaving 9 bases between. This CDR3 is CASSKGPQETQYF. The CDR3 DNA follows: TGTGCCAGCAGCAAGGGACCACAAGAGACCCAGTACTTC.

This clonotype was seen a handful of times. V and J are TRBV20-1 and TRBJ2-1; the D is unclear. The V end was cut by 6 bases, the J end by 0 bases, with 12 bases between. The CDR3 loop spans 14 amino acids. Germline assignment: CDR1 DFQATT and CDR2 SNEGSKA (reference sequence). This chain's CDR3 is CSANYLTSYNEQFF. The DNA of the CDR3 is TGCAGTGCCAATTACCTGACCTCCTACAATGAGCAGTTCTTC.